One and the same sample provided the 5 T cell receptor beta chains below, sequenced in a study of blood T cell repertoires in COVID-19. Profiling relied on immunoSEQ multiplex PCR, and the TCRdb table lists in-frame clones only, not all of them. The sample has some 70,000 clones; approximately 80% are singletons. The sequencing input was peripheral blood. Receptors were obtained from a human donor in a cohort sampled during active COVID-19.

The CDR3: CASRGTATNEKLFF. Here the CDR3 DNA reads TGTGCCAGCAGAGGGACAGCAACTAATGAAAAACTGTTTTTT. The chain has TRBV27 and TRBJ1-4; TRBD1 matches at 7 bases. Germline loops: CDR1 MNHEY, CDR2 SMNVEV (reference sequence). CDR3 length: 14 residues. J lost 0 bases, V lost 6 bases, and 1 base had no gene match.

This chain uses TRBV9 with TRBJ2-2; TRBD2 might be the D (5 bases). The CDR3 is 15 residues long. V was shortened by 0 bases and J by 4 bases, with 10 bases between the two germline ends. In germline, CDR1 is SGDLS, CDR2 YYNGEE. CDR3 nucleotide sequence: TGTGCCAGCAGCGTAGCGGGGTTCAGCACCGGGGAGCTGTTTTTT. Translating gives CASSVAGFSTGELFF.

This clone was seen more than once but under ten times. A read error may account for a junction end that differs from germline. The V call is TRBV6-5, the J call TRBJ2-1; the D gene is possibly TRBD2 (6 bases). The CDR3 totals 12 residues. The germline gives CDR1 MNHEY, CDR2 SVGAGI. As DNA, the CDR3 is TGTGCCAGCAGGTACTCCGGGGGTGAGCAGTTCTTC. This encodes CASRYSGGEQFF.

This chain uses TRBV15 with TRBJ2-6; no clear D gene. The CDR3 loop spans 14 amino acids. Germline V gives CDR1 LNHNV, CDR2 YYDKDF (reference sequence). V gave up 1 base and J gave up 6 bases, with 7 bases separating them. CDR3 in DNA: TGTGCCACCAGCAGAGCGGTCTCGGCCAACGTCCTGACTTTC. As protein: CATSRAVSANVLTF.

This clone was observed a few times. The chain uses TRBV3-1 (or the pseudogene TRBV3-2) and TRBJ2-7; a possible D gene is TRBD1 (6 bases). Trimming removed 2 bases from V and 0 bases from J, with 11 bases in between. The CDR3 length is 15 residues. Per the germline V gene, CDR1 is LGHDT and CDR2 is YNNKEL (reference sequence). CDR3 DNA sequence: TGTGCCAGCAGCCAAAGACAGGTGAGCTCCTACGAGCAGTACTTC. Residues: CASSQRQVSSYEQYF.